The rows below give T cell receptor beta chains drawn from one sample of a study of identifying expanded T cells in peripheral blood. Assay: immunoSEQ multiplex PCR; the TCRdb copy retains only in-frame clones and omits some. This table has approximately 85,000 clones, about 83% appearing once. The sample consisted of blood. The source of these receptors is a person aged 18-70 years in good health. The CDR3 runs from the conserved cysteine through the conserved F or W. D genes are given only for firm matches. Size is omitted from some rows. Given values are once, few, many or a class for expanded clones.

NA,TRBD1,TRBJ1-1,TRBV5-8,CASSLDRGEAFF,TGTGCCAGCAGCCTTGACAGGGGTGAAGCTTTCTTT
few,TRBD1,TRBJ2-2,TRBV10-3,CAISESGQGTGELFF,TGTGCCATCAGTGAGTCGGGACAGGGTACCGGGGAGCTGTTTTTT
NA,NA,TRBJ2-7,TRBV7-2,CASSLEGWGRSSYEQYF,TGTGCCAGCAGCTTAGAGGGGTGGGGCAGAAGCTCCTACGAGCAGTACTTC
once,NA,TRBJ1-3,TRBV4-2,CASSQDAGVGNTIYF,TGTGCCAGCAGCCAAGATGCGGGGGTCGGAAACACCATATATTTT
NA,NA,TRBJ1-1,TRBV6-1,CASSGVRGTEAFF,TGTGCCAGCAGTGGGGTGAGGGGAACTGAAGCTTTCTTT
NA,NA,TRBJ1-3,TRBV5-8,CASSLARGSGNTIYF,TGTGCCAGCAGCTTGGCCCGGGGCTCTGGAAACACCATATATTTT
NA,TRBD1,TRBJ1-1,TRBV6-1,CASSEDRGYRDTEAFF,TGTGCCAGCAGTGAGGACAGGGGGTATAGGGACACTGAAGCTTTCTTT
NA,NA,TRBJ1-3,TRBV28,CASSFSGGVSGNTIYF,TGTGCCAGCAGTTTTAGTGGGGGGGTCTCTGGAAACACCATATATTTT
few,NA,TRBJ2-7,TRBV7-2,CASSLVSVDEQYF,TGTGCCAGCAGCTTAGTTAGTGTCGACGAGCAGTACTTC
NA,TRBD1,TRBJ1-2,TRBV18,CASSPNGQGAHGYTF,TGTGCCAGCTCACCTAACGGACAGGGGGCCCATGGCTACACCTTC
NA,NA,TRBJ1-6,TRBV4-1,CASSQDIGLDSSPLHF,TGCGCCAGCAGCCAAGATATAGGACTTGATAGTTCACCCCTCCACTTT
NA,NA,TRBJ2-1,TRBV5-1,CASSSRGDSYNEQFF,TGCGCCAGCAGTTCTCGGGGTGATTCCTACAATGAGCAGTTCTTC
NA,NA,TRBJ1-2,TRBV5-1,CASSLDGREAYGYTF,TGCGCCAGCAGCTTGGATGGGCGGGAGGCCTATGGCTACACCTTC
NA,TRBD1,TRBJ2-1,TRBV29-1,CSVLSPGQSNEQFF,TGCAGCGTCCTATCTCCGGGACAGTCAAATGAGCAGTTCTTC
NA,TRBD2,TRBJ2-7,TRBV5-4,CASSLASGASFSYEQYF,TGTGCCAGCAGCTTGGCTAGCGGGGCCTCCTTCTCCTACGAGCAGTACTTC
once,TRBD1,TRBJ1-3,TRBV6-6,CASSKQGAGNTIYF,TGTGCCAGCAGCAAACAGGGGGCTGGAAACACCATATATTTT
NA,NA,TRBJ1-1,TRBV28,CASRYWNTEAFF,TGTGCCAGCCGCTACTGGAACACTGAAGCTTTCTTT
NA,NA,TRBJ1-4,TRBV19,CASSMQREGIGEKLFF,TGTGCCAGTAGTATGCAACGCGAAGGGATAGGAGAAAAACTGTTTTTT
NA,NA,TRBJ2-7,TRBV4-1,CASSQEGSSGLYEQYF,TGCGCCAGCAGCCAAGAAGGAAGTTCGGGACTCTACGAGCAGTACTTC
NA,NA,TRBJ1-1,TRBV6-5,CASSYVRAGTEAFF,TGTGCCAGCAGTTACGTCAGGGCGGGGACTGAAGCTTTCTTT
NA,NA,TRBJ2-2,TRBV28,CASSLWARGTNTGELFF,TGTGCCAGCAGTTTATGGGCACGGGGCACGAACACCGGGGAGCTGTTTTTT
NA,TRBD1,TRBJ1-2,TRBV5-1,CASSLAPGGEYGYTF,TGCGCCAGCAGCTTGGCCCCAGGGGGCGAATATGGCTACACCTTC
NA,NA,TRBJ1-3,TRBV7-2,CASSPRLISGNTIYF,TGTGCCAGCAGCCCGAGACTGATCTCTGGAAACACCATATATTTT
NA,TRBD2,TRBJ2-3,TRBV7-2,CASSRTSGGDTDTQYF,TGTGCCAGCAGTCGGACTAGCGGGGGAGACACAGATACGCAGTATTTT
NA,NA,TRBJ1-1,TRBV30,CAWSVPPMNTEAFF,TGTGCCTGGAGTGTACCACCCATGAACACTGAAGCTTTCTTT
NA,TRBD2,TRBJ2-7,TRBV7-8,CASSLARTSGRSYEQYF,TGTGCCAGCAGCTTGGCGCGAACTAGCGGGAGGTCCTACGAGCAGTACTTC
NA,NA,TRBJ2-7,TRBV5-1,CASSLVWGPPYEQYF,TGCGCCAGCAGCTTGGTTTGGGGGCCGCCCTACGAGCAGTACTTC
NA,NA,TRBJ2-7,TRBV7-2,CASSPGLKNYEQYF,TGTGCCAGCAGCCCGGGACTTAAGAACTACGAGCAGTACTTC
NA,NA,TRBJ1-3,TRBV6-1,CASSEAPGLAGNTIYF,TGTGCCAGCAGTGAAGCGCCGGGGCTAGCTGGAAACACCATATATTTT
NA,NA,TRBJ2-5,TRBV29-1,CSVDLPGETQYF,TGCAGCGTTGACTTACCCGGAGAGACCCAGTACTTC
NA,NA,TRBJ1-1,TRBV30,CAWRPLGQGMGRGTEAFF,TGTGCCTGGAGACCTCTCGGGCAGGGGATGGGGAGGGGCACTGAAGCTTTCTTT
once,NA,TRBJ1-2,TRBV27,CASSLKPDRAIYGYTF,TGTGCCAGCAGCCTGAAGCCGGATCGGGCAATCTATGGCTACACCTTC
NA,TRBD1,TRBJ1-1,TRBV9,CASSVRTGIDTEAFF,TGTGCCAGCAGCGTCCGGACAGGGATCGACACTGAAGCTTTCTTT
once,TRBD2,TRBJ2-1,TRBV6-4,CASSDPPVASGRVTRYNEQFF,TGTGCCAGCAGTGACCCCCCTGTAGCTAGCGGGAGGGTTACTCGTTACAATGAGCAGTTCTTC
NA,TRBD2,TRBJ2-1,TRBV10-3,CAISESSGGYNEQFF,TGTGCCATCAGTGAGTCCAGCGGGGGCTACAATGAGCAGTTCTTC
NA,NA,TRBJ1-1,TRBV19,CASSPEGGGEAFF,TGTGCCAGTAGTCCAGAAGGGGGGGGAGAAGCTTTCTTT
NA,TRBD1,TRBJ1-3,TRBV7-8,CASSSGTAGNTIYF,TGTGCCAGCAGCAGCGGGACAGCCGGAAACACCATATATTTT
NA,TRBD1,TRBJ1-1,TRBV28,CASATGGFNTEAFF,TGTGCCAGTGCGACAGGGGGCTTCAACACTGAAGCTTTCTTT
NA,NA,TRBJ1-4,TRBV30,CAWSVRGDEKLFF,TGTGCCTGGAGTGTACGGGGCGATGAAAAACTGTTTTTT
NA,NA,TRBJ2-7,TRBV21-1,CASSKGPGSSYEQYF,TGTGCCAGCAGCAAAGGACCGGGCTCAAGCTACGAGCAGTACTTC
once,NA,TRBJ2-3,TRBV27,CASSFNFNTDTQYF,TGTGCCAGCAGTTTTAACTTCAACACAGATACGCAGTATTTT
few,NA,TRBJ2-5,TRBV25-1,CASSELGTKETQYF,TGTGCCAGCAGTGAATTAGGGACAAAAGAGACCCAGTACTTC
NA,TRBD2,TRBJ2-5,TRBV10-3,CAISEGTTGETQYF,TGTGCCATCAGTGAGGGGACTACCGGGGAGACCCAGTACTTC
NA,NA,TRBJ2-1,TRBV6-1,CASIRTPSSYNEQFF,TGTGCCAGCATTCGGACTCCTAGCTCCTACAATGAGCAGTTCTTC
few,NA,TRBJ2-6,TRBV21-1,CASSLVESGIKSAGANVLTF,TGTGCCAGCAGCCTGGTCGAATCGGGAATAAAAAGCGCTGGGGCCAACGTCCTGACTTTC
NA,TRBD1,TRBJ1-1,TRBV2,CASSFVRGQQNTEAFF,TGTGCCAGCAGTTTCGTAAGGGGACAGCAGAACACTGAAGCTTTCTTT
NA,NA,TRBJ1-1,TRBV19,CASSKEGKIEAFF,TGTGCCAGTAGTAAAGAGGGAAAGATTGAAGCTTTCTTT
NA,NA,TRBJ2-1,TRBV7-8,CASSLGGYDAAEQFF,TGTGCCAGCAGCTTAGGGGGCTATGACGCAGCTGAGCAGTTCTTC
NA,TRBD1,TRBJ1-1,TRBV5-1,CASSFGTGGIGTEAFF,TGCGCCAGCAGCTTTGGGACAGGGGGAATAGGCACTGAAGCTTTCTTT